This record covers a single T cell receptor (beta chain). Its target is not known. The sample is drawn from a study of cytomegalovirus exposure and HLA in healthy donors. General study results and limits: Most CMV-associated TCR beta chains were later found to appear HLA-restricted. Later analysis identified a missense DCLRE1C variant that was linked to TCR beta V- and J-gene trimming. Indistinguishable V segments, including TRBV6-2 and TRBV6-3, were excluded. In a later analysis, productive TCRs from donors in an Asian-associated ancestry cluster reportedly carried fewer N-insertions than the cohort mean.

The CDR3 is made up of 14 amino acids. V was shortened by 3 bases and J by 4 bases, with 11 bases between the two germline ends. Germline assignment: CDR1 SGHTA and CDR2 FQGNSA. The PCR employed 60 Vbeta primers together with 13 Jbeta primers. The protocol was immunoSEQ multiplex PCR, while the TCRdb copy is restricted to in-frame clones and leaves out a portion. The data contain about 220,000 clones, about 81% of them singletons. The chain uses TRBV7-2 and TRBJ2-3; maybe TRBD2 (5 bases). The sequenced material came from PBMCs. The origin of this receptor is a middle-aged woman in good health and CMV-seropositive. CDR3 in DNA: TGTGCCAGCAGCTTGTGGGAGCGGCCAGATACGCAGTATTTT. It is translated as CASSLWERPDTQYF.